This is a list of T cell receptor beta chains from one sample in a study of cytomegalovirus exposure and HLA in healthy donors. Assay used: immunoSEQ multiplex PCR; TCRdb lists only in-frame clones, some missing. The table lists roughly 190,000 clones, over 70% of them singletons. The sample taken for sequencing was PBMCs. All receptors derive from a young woman in good health and CMV-seronegative. The CDR3 runs from the conserved cysteine through the conserved F or W. Fields, in order: D gene, V gene, CDR3 protein. D genes are given only for firm matches.

d_gene: .
v_gene: TRBV27
CDR3aa: CASRPGGSNQPQHF

d_gene: .
v_gene: TRBV28
CDR3aa: CASGDQPQHF

d_gene: TRBD1
v_gene: TRBV28
CDR3aa: CASRDPDRGSYEQYF

d_gene: .
v_gene: TRBV19
CDR3aa: CASRVGEQYF

d_gene: TRBD1
v_gene: TRBV25-1
CDR3aa: CASSDVGDSNTEAFF

d_gene: TRBD2
v_gene: TRBV9
CDR3aa: CASSAPSGSSYNEQFF

d_gene: .
v_gene: TRBV7-2
CDR3aa: CASSLFARADYGYTF

d_gene: TRBD2
v_gene: TRBV12-5
CDR3aa: CASGNLAGGFYNEQFF

d_gene: .
v_gene: TRBV19
CDR3aa: CASSGRHNSPLHF

d_gene: .
v_gene: TRBV9
CDR3aa: CASSVGTDLSGSNVLTF

d_gene: .
v_gene: TRBV19
CDR3aa: CASSIGGAGNQPQHF

d_gene: .
v_gene: TRBV6-6
CDR3aa: CASSYRGGGSNQPQHF

d_gene: TRBD2
v_gene: TRBV19
CDR3aa: CASSRSGTSPYEQYF

d_gene: .
v_gene: TRBV5-1
CDR3aa: CASSSPGFNEKLFF